Listed here is a single T cell receptor beta chain. These data come from a study of technical replicates of blood from a handful of donors. Clones were read by immunoSEQ multiplex PCR, and TCRdb kept only the in-frame ones, dropping some. The sample comprises roughly 50,000 clones, over 90% of which are singletons, and about 3.2% rests with the top ten. The CDR3 has 14 residues. Germline V CDR1 and CDR2: LGHNA, YSLEER. Trimming took off 0 bases at V and 4 bases at J, with 8 bases between the two ends. The chain is built from TRBV4-3 and TRBJ2-3, with D possibly matching TRBD2 (5 bases). Sequencing was done on a sample of PBMCs. The receptor was isolated from a human donor in good health. Some clones in this sample may be carry-over from other donors' samples. In DNA form, the CDR3 reads TGCGCCAGCAGCCAAGATCGGGGTCCAGATACGCAGTATTTT. Encoded protein: CASSQDRGPDTQYF.